This entry lists 31 T cell receptor beta chains sequenced from one sample in a study of cytomegalovirus exposure and HLA in healthy donors. This PCR relied on a set of 60 Vbeta primers and 13 Jbeta primers. Using immunoSEQ multiplex PCR, the repertoire was profiled, and TCRdb retains in-frame clones only, with some absent. Of under 85,000 clones listed, under 80% are singletons. The source material was PBMCs. These receptors all stem from a middle-aged man in good health and CMV-seronegative.

The chain joins TRBV11-2 to TRBJ2-2; D not certain. The V and J ends lost 4 bases and 7 bases respectively, with 7 bases between them. Germline assignment: CDR1 SGHAT and CDR2 FQNNGV. The CDR3 spans 12 residues. CDR3 bases: TGTGCCAGCAGCTGGCTTGACGGGGAGCTGTTTTTT. As protein: CASSWLDGELFF.

The J gene is TRBJ2-2, the V gene TRBV29-1, with D possibly being TRBD2 (6 bases). The CDR3 is 15 amino acids. V dropped 4 bases and J dropped 4 bases, with 16 bases sitting between them. Germline V gives CDR1 SQVTM, CDR2 ANQGSEA. CDR3 in amino acids: CSVVEGQGRTGELFF. The CDR3 DNA follows: TGCAGCGTTGTGGAGGGGCAAGGACGCACCGGGGAGCTGTTTTTT.

The genes are TRBV5-1 and TRBJ2-5; D call uncertain. The CDR3 length is 13 residues. The V gene lost 0 bases and the J gene lost 1 base, with 4 bases spanning the gap. Germline V gene sequence: CDR1 SGHRS, CDR2 YFSETQ. CDR3 DNA sequence: TGCGCCAGCAGCTTGGCGTTCCAAGAGACCCAGTACTTC. This gives the protein CASSLAFQETQYF.

The chain joins TRBV29-1 to TRBJ2-2; TRBD2 aligns across 8 bases. Unmatched junction bases numbered 6, after V lost 5 bases and J lost 7 bases. Germline-derived CDR1 and CDR2 are SQVTM and ANQGSEA. CDR3 length: 13 amino acids. This CDR3 is CSVSSGGNGELFF. Written as DNA, the CDR3 is TGCAGCGTTAGCAGCGGGGGCAACGGGGAGCTGTTTTTT.

J is TRBJ1-6 and V is TRBV18; D is possibly TRBD1 (6 bases). V was clipped by 2 bases and J by 11 bases, with 16 bases between them. This CDR3 comprises 15 residues. CDR1 and CDR2 (germline): KGHSH, LQKENI. The CDR3 spells CASSPSRDNQTPLHF. The CDR3 coding sequence is TGTGCCAGCTCACCAAGCCGGGACAACCAGACACCCCTCCACTTT.

CDR3: CAISTVVSYEQYF. The CDR3 DNA reads as TGTGCCATCTCGACAGTAGTTTCCTACGAGCAGTACTTC. This chain joins TRBV10-3 and TRBJ2-7; weak D call: TRBD1 (5 bases). Germline V gives CDR1 ENHRY, CDR2 SYGVKD. Trimming shortened V by 8 bases and J by 1 base, and 12 bases separated the two germline ends. The CDR3 covers 13 residues.

The chain is built from TRBV19 and TRBJ1-5; unclear D gene. The CDR3 consists of 16 residues. V was cut by 11 bases and J by 0 bases, with 20 bases left in between. CDR1 LNHDA and CDR2 SQIVND come from the germline V gene (reference sequence). The CDR3 DNA reads TGTGCCCCCATGGGGAGATTCGATTATAGCAATCAGCCCCAGCATTTT. This codes for CAPMGRFDYSNQPQHF.

V gene TRBV6-5 combines with J gene TRBJ1-2, with D uncertain. This CDR3 has 13 amino acids. Trimming took off 2 bases at V and 3 bases at J, with 7 bases between the two ends. CDR1 is MNHEY and CDR2 is SVGAGI in the germline V gene. CDR3 region: CASSYPGDYGYTF. CDR3 nucleotides: TGTGCCAGCAGTTACCCGGGTGACTATGGCTACACCTTC.

This chain connects TRBV28 to TRBJ1-2; D is unresolved. Germline CDR1 MDHEN, CDR2 SYDVKM. V lost 7 bases, J lost 3 bases, and 12 bases lay in between. CDR3 length equals 13 residues. The CDR3 bases are TGTGCCAGCACTCCCTCGGCGGACTATGGCTACACCTTC. Translating gives CASTPSADYGYTF.

The V call is TRBV6-5, the J call TRBJ2-1; the D gene is possibly TRBD2 (6 bases). Trimming pared 2 bases from V and 9 bases from J, leaving 17 bases between. Germline V gives CDR1 MNHEY, CDR2 SVGAGI. The CDR3 sequence is 15 residues long. CDR3 loop: CASSYEAGLGGEQFF. The CDR3 coding sequence is TGTGCCAGCAGTTACGAGGCGGGATTGGGGGGTGAGCAGTTCTTC.

This sequence joins TRBV19 and TRBJ1-1; D may be TRBD1 (6 bases). CDR1 and CDR2 (germline): LNHDA, SQIVND (reference sequence). V lost 7 bases, J lost 6 bases, and 18 bases lay in between. The CDR3 is made up of 14 amino acids. The CDR3 protein is CASTAGVRGPEAFF. CDR3 nucleotide sequence: TGTGCCAGTACCGCAGGGGTAAGGGGACCTGAAGCTTTCTTT.

The chain's CDR3 is CASSAPGTGFYGYTF. CDR3 sequence (DNA): TGTGCCAGCAGTGCCCCCGGGACAGGGTTCTATGGCTACACCTTC. This chain joins TRBV25-1 and TRBJ1-2; 9 nucleotides match TRBD1. This CDR3 spans 15 amino acids. Trimming cost V 4 bases and J 4 bases; bases outside gene matches: 7. CDR1 and CDR2 from the germline V gene are MGHDK and SYGVNS.

The V and J genes are TRBV15 and TRBJ2-5, with D hard to call. The J call may be faulty, since TRBJ2-7 better matches the DNA end. The CDR3 extends over 13 amino acids. Germline V gene lookup returns CDR1 LNHNV and CDR2 YYDKDF (reference sequence). The CDR3 sequence: CATSRAYNYEQYF. The CDR3 DNA reads as TGTGCCACCAGCAGAGCTTACAACTACGAGCAGTACTTC.

This chain links TRBV18 with TRBJ2-1; D is perhaps TRBD1 (5 bases). The CDR3 has 15 residues. Trimming took off 3 bases at V and 3 bases at J, with 12 bases between the two ends. Germline V gene sequence: CDR1 KGHSH, CDR2 LQKENI. CDR3 sequence: CASSPQGYGYNEQFF. The CDR3 DNA reads as TGTGCCAGCTCACCTCAGGGATACGGCTACAATGAGCAGTTCTTC.

The chain recombines TRBV10-2 with TRBJ1-1; 10 bases fit TRBD1. Germline V gene sequence: CDR1 WSHSY, CDR2 SAAADI. CDR3 size: 15 residues. V lost 8 bases and J lost 1; bases outside the gene matches: 7. The CDR3 DNA sequence: TGCGCCAGCGTAACCGACAGGGGGCCGAACACTGAAGCTTTCTTT. Its translation is CASVTDRGPNTEAFF.

A remark on this clone: The junction differs from germline at one of its ends, possibly a read error. The V gene is TRBV14, the J gene TRBJ2-3; 9 nucleotides line up with TRBD1. This CDR3 has 21 amino acids. The V gene's germline CDR1 is SGHDN and CDR2 FVKESK. CDR3 DNA: TGTGCCAGCAGACAAGGATACGCCGGGACAGGGCTTTTAACTAGCACAGATACGCAGTATTTT. Translation gives CASRQGYAGTGLLTSTDTQYF.

The chain couples TRBV5-1 to TRBJ2-7; TRBD1 matches at 7 bases. Germline trimming cut 0 bases from V and 7 bases from J; bases unmatched to any gene: 13. The CDR3 extends over 16 amino acids. The germline V gene has CDR1 SGHRS and CDR2 YFSETQ. CDR3 sequence (DNA): TGCGCCAGCAGCTTGGTTACCGGACAGGCGACCTGGGAGCAGTACTTC. It translates to CASSLVTGQATWEQYF.

The chain carries TRBV19 and TRBJ1-1; D not resolved. V was trimmed by 5 bases and J by 0 bases, leaving 7 bases between them. The germline V gene has CDR1 LNHDA and CDR2 SQIVND (reference sequence). The CDR3 runs 13 residues. In DNA form, the CDR3 reads TGTGCCAGTAGTCCGTCAGTGAACACTGAAGCTTTCTTT. It is translated as CASSPSVNTEAFF.

V is TRBV10-3 and J is TRBJ2-1; D might be TRBD2 (6 bases). V was cut by 10 bases and J by 5 bases, with 12 bases left in between. There are 12 residues in the CDR3. CDR1 is ENHRY and CDR2 is SYGVKD in the germline V gene. In nucleotides, the CDR3 is TGTGCCACCCTTGAGCGGGACAATGAGCAGTTCTTC. It translates to CATLERDNEQFF.

CDR3: CASSPLLDSGGELFF. DNA of the CDR3: TGTGCCAGCAGTCCATTACTTGATTCCGGCGGGGAGCTGTTTTTT. This chain links TRBV27 with TRBJ2-2; D not resolved. V lost 5 bases and J 7 bases, leaving 17 bases between the germline ends. Germline assignment: CDR1 MNHEY and CDR2 SMNVEV (reference sequence). The CDR3 is 15 residues long.

This clone was found a few times. The chain is built from TRBV5-5 and TRBJ2-7; D gene ambiguous. V was trimmed by 1 base and J by 0 bases, leaving 8 bases between them. The CDR3 length is 14 residues. Germline V CDR1 and CDR2: SGHKS, YYEKEE (reference sequence). CDR3 nucleotide sequence: TGTGCCAGCAGCTTGTTTTACAGCTCCTACGAGCAGTACTTC. It specifies CASSLFYSSYEQYF.

The chain has TRBV12-5 and TRBJ2-7, with D perhaps matching TRBD1 (5 bases). Trimming took off 5 bases at V and 4 bases at J, with 9 bases between the two ends. Germline V gives CDR1 LGHNT, CDR2 FRNRAP. The length of the CDR3 is 12 residues. CDR3 amino acids: CASGPDSYEQYF. In nucleotides, the CDR3 is TGTGCTAGTGGTCCTGACAGTTACGAGCAGTACTTC.

This chain joins TRBV7-2 and TRBJ2-3; D not resolved. The germline CDR1 and CDR2 sequences are SGHTA and FQGNSA. Trimming cost V 2 bases and J 2 bases, with 11 bases left between them. The CDR3 is 15 amino acids. The CDR3 protein is CASSLQQVPTDTQYF. The CDR3 DNA reads as TGTGCCAGCAGCTTACAACAAGTCCCCACAGATACGCAGTATTTT.

The rearrangement joins TRBV5-1 to TRBJ2-1; 7 positions agree with TRBD2. Germline V gene sequence: CDR1 SGHRS, CDR2 YFSETQ. The V and J ends lost 0 bases and 6 bases, in that order; junction bases with no gene match: 3. This CDR3 region has 14 residues. CDR3 loop: CASSLGAGANEQFF. The CDR3 DNA reads as TGCGCCAGCAGCTTGGGGGCGGGAGCCAATGAGCAGTTCTTC.

V usage is TRBV7-9 and J usage is TRBJ1-1, with D unclear. This CDR3 spans 14 amino acids. Trimming left V 6 bases short and J 3 bases short, with 14 bases between. The germline CDR1 and CDR2 sequences are SEHNR and FQNEAQ (reference sequence). The CDR3, as DNA: TGTGCCAGCAGTCTTAGTAATGTGTACACTGAAGCTTTCTTT. Translating it yields CASSLSNVYTEAFF.

The chain uses TRBV11-2 and TRBJ2-7; possibly TRBD2 for D (6 bases). Germline CDR1 reads SGHAT; CDR2 reads FQNNGV. The CDR3 covers 16 residues. V dropped 5 bases and J dropped 4 bases, with 21 bases sitting between them. In DNA, the CDR3 is TGTGCCAGCAGCCGCGGGGCTACCCCCCTTGAGTACGAGCAGTACTTC. The encoded protein is CASSRGATPLEYEQYF.

As for this clone: An end of the junction differs from the germline gene, which may be a read error. This chain links TRBV7-7 with TRBJ2-1; D perhaps matches TRBD2 (6 bases). Germline lookup yields CDR1 SSHAT and CDR2 FNYEAQ (reference sequence). The CDR3 runs to 13 residues. The CDR3, as DNA: TGTGCTAGCAGCACCGGGACTCGTAATGAGCAGTTCTTC. Its protein is CASSTGTRNEQFF.

A single count supports this clone. The same CDR3 also results from other DNA sequences found in this sample. This rearrangement joins TRBV28 to TRBJ2-1; 10 nucleotides match TRBD1. Per the germline V gene, CDR1 is MDHEN and CDR2 is SYDVKM. There are 13 residues in the CDR3. Trimming removed 5 bases from V and 7 bases from J; junction bases left unmatched: 2. The CDR3 reads CASSRTGGNEQFF. In DNA form, the CDR3 reads TGTGCCAGCAGTCGGACAGGGGGGAATGAGCAGTTCTTC.

This chain joins TRBV14 and TRBJ2-1; TRBD2 is a possible D gene (6 bases). The CDR3 totals 16 residues. Germline V gene data show CDR1 as SGHDN and CDR2 as FVKESK. The V end was cut by 4 bases, the J end by 0 bases, with 13 bases between. The CDR3 is CASSRVFGSSYNEQFF. CDR3 nucleotide sequence: TGTGCCAGCAGCCGGGTATTCGGGAGCTCCTACAATGAGCAGTTCTTC.

The rearrangement links TRBV2 to TRBJ1-1; D gene unclear. Trimming stripped 6 bases from V and 3 bases from J, with 8 bases between. Germline V lookup: CDR1 SNHLY, CDR2 FYNNEI. The CDR3 has 12 residues. The CDR3 here is CASSTDYTEAFF. In nucleotides, the CDR3 is TGTGCCAGCAGCACAGATTACACTGAAGCTTTCTTT.

The V gene is TRBV2, the J gene TRBJ2-6, with D hard to call. V shed 4 bases and J shed 0 bases, with 10 bases lying between them. The germline V gene encodes CDR1 SNHLY and CDR2 FYNNEI. The CDR3 has 16 amino acids. The CDR3 DNA follows: TGTGCCAGCAGTGCAACAGCAACCTCTGGGGCCAACGTCCTGACTTTC. As protein: CASSATATSGANVLTF.